A selection of T cell receptor beta chains follows, all from one sample in a study of control samples from healthy donors and cancer patients. Sequenced by immunoSEQ multiplex PCR; TCRdb stores in-frame clones only, minus some. This repertoire shows around 110,000 clones, more than 70% found once; its top ten account for less than 3%. Sequencing was carried out using blood. These receptors all come from a woman between 70 and 85 years old in good health. CDR3s include the opening cysteine and the closing phenylalanine or tryptophan. Fields, in order: clone size, D gene, J gene, V gene, CDR3 DNA, CDR3 protein. The D gene is left open where the match is weak. Size values are once, few and many counts, or a class for expanded clones, and some rows have none.

NA,NA,TRBJ1-1,TRBV9,TGTGCCAGCAGCGTAGGGGCAGGAAGAAGTGGGTGGACTGAAGCTTTCTTT,CASSVGAGRSGWTEAFF
NA,NA,TRBJ2-3,TRBV7-2,TGTGCCAGCAGCTTATCCCCCTCGGGGGGCCAAGATACGCAGTATTTT,CASSLSPSGGQDTQYF
NA,NA,TRBJ1-6,TRBV2,TGTGCCAGCAGCCCGGGACAAGAAAATTCACCCCTCCACTTT,CASSPGQENSPLHF
NA,NA,TRBJ2-7,TRBV3-1/TRBV3-2,TGTGCCAGCAGCCAAGTCGGCGAGCAGTACTTC,CASSQVGEQYF
NA,NA,TRBJ2-3,TRBV5-1,TGCGCCAGCAGCTTGAGGACAGCGGGGCTCATCACAGATACGCAGTATTTT,CASSLRTAGLITDTQYF
NA,NA,TRBJ1-6,TRBV10-2,TGCGCCAGCAGCCTTCCCCGGGGACGCCTCGACGCCCTCCACTTT,CASSLPRGRLDALHF
NA,NA,TRBJ1-4,TRBV7-2,TGTGCCAGCAGCCCACGGACGAATGCTAATGAAAAACTGTTTTTT,CASSPRTNANEKLFF
NA,TRBD1,TRBJ1-1,TRBV27,TGTGCCAGCAGTCCGCGGACAGGGGGTGAAGCTTTCTTT,CASSPRTGGEAFF
NA,TRBD1,TRBJ1-6,TRBV9,TGTGCCAGCAGCGTAGAGACAGGGGCCAATTCACCCCTCCACTTT,CASSVETGANSPLHF
once,NA,TRBJ1-1,TRBV13,TGTGCCAGCAGTCCCGAGGGGAACACTGAAGCTTTCTTT,CASSPEGNTEAFF
NA,NA,TRBJ2-1,TRBV7-2,TGTGCCAGCAGCTTAGCCAGGGGAAGGGACAATGAGCAGTTCTTC,CASSLARGRDNEQFF
NA,NA,TRBJ1-5,TRBV28,TGTGCCAGCAGTCTGGACCTTAGCAATCAGCCCCAGCATTTT,CASSLDLSNQPQHF
NA,TRBD1,TRBJ1-1,TRBV6-5,TGTGCCAGCAGTCCTCTGGGACAGGGAGGGACTGAAGCTTTCTTT,CASSPLGQGGTEAFF
NA,NA,TRBJ1-3,TRBV5-4,TGTGCCAGCAGCCCGGGAGGCGCAGGTGGAAACACCATATATTTT,CASSPGGAGGNTIYF
NA,NA,TRBJ2-7,TRBV5-1,TGCGCCAGCAGCTTGGGGTCGGCTAGCGTGTCCTACGAGCAGTACTTC,CASSLGSASVSYEQYF
NA,NA,TRBJ1-1,TRBV5-1,TGCGCCAGCAGCTTGGACCAGGCGGGAGCTTTCTTT,CASSLDQAGAFF
NA,NA,TRBJ1-2,TRBV7-9,TGTGCCAGCAGCTTATCCGACACTCTAGGGGGCTACACCTTC,CASSLSDTLGGYTF
NA,TRBD2,TRBJ2-3,TRBV5-1,TGCGCCAGCAGCTGGGGGCCGACTAGCGCCTACACAGATACGCAGTATTTT,CASSWGPTSAYTDTQYF